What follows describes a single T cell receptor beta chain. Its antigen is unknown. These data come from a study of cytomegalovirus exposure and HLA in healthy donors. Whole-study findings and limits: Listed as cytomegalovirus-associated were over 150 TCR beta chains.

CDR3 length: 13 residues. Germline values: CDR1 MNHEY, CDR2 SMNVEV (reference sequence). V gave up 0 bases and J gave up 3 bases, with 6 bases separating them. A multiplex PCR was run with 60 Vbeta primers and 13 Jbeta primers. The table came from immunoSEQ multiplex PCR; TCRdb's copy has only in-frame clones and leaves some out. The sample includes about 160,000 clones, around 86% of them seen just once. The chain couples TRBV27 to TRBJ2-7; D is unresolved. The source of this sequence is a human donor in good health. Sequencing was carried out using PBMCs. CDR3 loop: CASSLSGLYEQYF. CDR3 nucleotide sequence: TGTGCCAGCAGTTTATCGGGCCTCTACGAGCAGTACTTC.